A selection of T cell receptor beta chains follows, all from one sample in a study of immune characterization of retroperitoneal liposarcoma. TCRdb re-analysed the PCR reads in MiXCR, keeping a single row per CDR3 protein. In the table there are more than 6,000 distinct CDR3 sequences, about 30% of which are singletons. Sequencing was done on a sample of tumor tissue. The receptors originated from a female donor with retroperitoneal liposarcoma. Each CDR3 is given with its conserved first and last residue.

j_gene,v_gene,CDR3aa
TRBJ1-1,TRBV18,CASSPGRPGQRINTEAFF
TRBJ2-1,TRBV5-1,CASSPTSGSEQETQFF
TRBJ2-5,TRBV11-2,CASSLGRGEGETQYF
TRBJ2-1,TRBV4-3,CASSPRRSEFSYNEQFF
TRBJ2-4,TRBV7-2,CASSSRTSGTYSIQYF
TRBJ2-1,TRBV5-4,CASSFTSGGYSYEQFF
TRBJ2-5,TRBV7-8,CASSLDRLANEQYF
TRBJ2-2,TRBV5-4,CASSLKRGQGANTGELFF
TRBJ2-2,TRBV12-3/TRBV12-4,CASRFTGGTGELFF
TRBJ2-1,TRBV11-2,CASSRTSGSSRETQFF
-,TRBV12-3/TRBV12-4,CASSLEWGAGTYEQYF
TRBJ2-1,TRBV6-1,CASSYGPRVNEQFF
-,TRBV7-8,CASSLGTSGRNEQYF
TRBJ2-1,TRBV4-3,CASSQAAGGAEQFF
TRBJ2-3,TRBV7-6,CASSWGANTDTQYF
TRBJ2-3,TRBV2,CASSEAPWGGGTDTQYF
TRBJ2-7,TRBV20-1,CSAALNRGGSYEQYF
TRBJ1-2,TRBV6-1,CASIIAGGYGYTF
TRBJ2-1,TRBV5-1,CASSPLTSGNDEQFF
TRBJ2-1,TRBV12-3/TRBV12-4,CASSLEQGAGYNEQFF
TRBJ2-1,TRBV5-1,CASSLRIRGGEQFF
TRBJ2-1,TRBV12-3/TRBV12-4,CASFLGFSGEQFF
TRBJ2-5,TRBV10-2,CASSEYQLYQETQYF
TRBJ2-1,TRBV6-5,CASSRLGEIEFF
TRBJ2-2,TRBV11-2,CASSLTINRITGELFF
TRBJ2-1,TRBV11-1,CASTPGGTFDEQFF
TRBJ1-5,TRBV6-1,CASSDRDLGNQPQHF
TRBJ1-2,TRBV6-6,CASSPQGQGNSGYTF
TRBJ1-5,TRBV5-6,CASSLAGQPQHF
-,TRBV11-3,CASSSPGWGETQFF
TRBJ1-3,TRBV5-3,CASSTNRGSFGNTIYF
TRBJ2-1,TRBV7-2,CASSTLSGLAGYNEQFF
TRBJ2-3,TRBV24-1,CATSDPPAPQQYF
TRBJ2-3,TRBV6-1,CASRRLAGGHGDTQYF
TRBJ2-5,TRBV7-2,CASSDVAGGLQGETQYF
TRBJ2-1,TRBV5-1,CASSPSVAGGPNEQFF
-,TRBV4-1,CASSQEGAQTREQYF